This T cell receptor beta chain stems from a study of identical twins. The study, taken as a whole, reports: Invariant populations such as MAIT and iNKT cells could partly muddle zero-insertion analyses.

In TCRdb, the 5' RACE reads were re-called with MiXCR into one record per CDR3 protein. The sample holds approximately 500,000 distinct CDR3 sequences, roughly 15% seen once. This clonotype was seen more than once but under ten times. Its specificity is unknown. V lost 0 bases and J 5 bases, leaving 20 bases between the germline ends. The germline V gene encodes CDR1 SGHRS and CDR2 YFSETQ. The CDR3 totals 17 residues. The sample was also reused in another study, on yellow fever vaccine responses in identical twins.

The chain has TRBV5-1 and TRBJ2-5; no clear D gene. The sample was CD4+ T cells sorted from blood. This receptor was taken from a young woman in good health. CDR3 protein: CASSLGSVQDPRETQYF. Written as DNA, the CDR3 is TGCGCCAGCAGCTTGGGGTCTGTTCAGGACCCCCGGGAGACCCAGTACTTC.